The rows below give T cell receptor beta chains drawn from one sample of a study of beta chain features in type 1 diabetes. The data were produced by immunoSEQ multiplex PCR, yet TCRdb's version contains in-frame clones alone and is incomplete. Of more than 300,000 clones listed, roughly 12% are singletons. Sample: naive CD4+ T cells from blood. These TCRs come from a man younger than 35 in good health. Both conserved end residues are part of each CDR3. Each record gives: J gene, D gene, CDR3 length, V gene, clone size, CDR3 DNA, CDR3 protein. D genes are given only for firm matches. A row's size may be missing; if present it is once, few, many or a size class.

J: TRBJ2-1
D: TRBD1
length: 14
V: TRBV19
size: few
DNA: TGTGCCAGTAGACAACGGGACAGGCACAATGAGCAGTTCTTC
CDR3: CASRQRDRHNEQFF

J: TRBJ1-2
D: TRBD1
length: 14
V: TRBV4-2
size: few
DNA: TGTGCCAGCAGCCAAGAACAACAGGGGTATGGCTACACCTTC
CDR3: CASSQEQQGYGYTF

J: TRBJ1-3
D: -
length: 13
V: TRBV28
size: -
DNA: TGTGCCAGCAGTTCCCCTTCTGGAAACACCATATATTTT
CDR3: CASSSPSGNTIYF

J: TRBJ2-1
D: TRBD2
length: 15
V: TRBV6-6
size: -
DNA: TGTGCCAGCAGCCTCCCTAGCGGGGGGGCCAATGAGCAGTTCTTC
CDR3: CASSLPSGGANEQFF

J: TRBJ1-6
D: -
length: 14
V: TRBV25-1
size: few
DNA: TGTGCCAGCACACAGCGAGGGCCTAATTCACCCCTCCACTTT
CDR3: CASTQRGPNSPLHF

J: TRBJ2-7
D: -
length: 15
V: TRBV15
size: few
DNA: TGTGCCACCAGCCCCCGAAGGGGAAGCTCCTACGAGCAGTACTTC
CDR3: CATSPRRGSSYEQYF

J: TRBJ1-2
D: -
length: 13
V: TRBV5-4
size: few
DNA: TGTGCCACCTCTCGTCGGGGGAACTATGGCTACACCTTC
CDR3: CATSRRGNYGYTF

J: TRBJ2-7
D: -
length: 13
V: TRBV7-6
size: -
DNA: TGTGCCAGCAGCCCTTACAGCTCCTACGAGCAGTACTTC
CDR3: CASSPYSSYEQYF

J: TRBJ1-1
D: -
length: 15
V: TRBV2
size: few
DNA: TGTGCCAGCAGGGGCCGGTCAGGTGGGAACACTGAAGCTTTCTTT
CDR3: CASRGRSGGNTEAFF

J: TRBJ2-3
D: TRBD2
length: 15
V: TRBV25-1
size: -
DNA: TGTGCCAGCAGTGAACGCGGGAGCGGGCTGGATACGCAGTATTTT
CDR3: CASSERGSGLDTQYF

J: TRBJ1-5
D: -
length: 14
V: TRBV6-1
size: few
DNA: TGTGCCAGCACCGTTTCAGGCCGCAATCAGCCCCAGCATTTT
CDR3: CASTVSGRNQPQHF

J: TRBJ1-1
D: -
length: 15
V: TRBV7-7
size: -
DNA: TGTGCCAGCAGCTTAGCCACAGCTAAGGACACTGAAGCTTTCTTT
CDR3: CASSLATAKDTEAFF

J: TRBJ1-2
D: TRBD1
length: 14
V: TRBV7-9
size: -
DNA: TGTGCCAGCAGCGCCGACAGGGGAAACTATGGCTACACCTTC
CDR3: CASSADRGNYGYTF

J: TRBJ2-1
D: -
length: 15
V: TRBV25-1
size: few
DNA: TGTGCCAGCCAAAGACTAGGGACGATATACAATGAGCAGTTCTTC
CDR3: CASQRLGTIYNEQFF

J: TRBJ2-7
D: -
length: 16
V: TRBV6-6
size: few
DNA: TGTGCCAGCAGTCCCCTCGGGGGCGGGAGTCCCAACGAGCAGTACTTC
CDR3: CASSPLGGGSPNEQYF

J: TRBJ2-1
D: -
length: 13
V: TRBV7-8
size: few
DNA: TGTGCCAGCAGCTTAGATTGGCAGGATGAGCAGTTCTTC
CDR3: CASSLDWQDEQFF

J: TRBJ2-3
D: -
length: 15
V: TRBV30
size: -
DNA: TGTGCGGGGGGCGGGAGAGCAGCTAGCACAGATACGCAGTATTTT
CDR3: CAGGGRAASTDTQYF

J: TRBJ2-2
D: -
length: 15
V: TRBV9
size: -
DNA: TGTGCCAGCAGCTCAGGCGGTCGGGGGACCGGGGAGCTGTTTTTT
CDR3: CASSSGGRGTGELFF

J: TRBJ1-2
D: -
length: 15
V: TRBV27
size: few
DNA: TGTGCCAGCAGTTTACTTGGCAGTACATTCTATGGCTACACCTTC
CDR3: CASSLLGSTFYGYTF

J: TRBJ2-5
D: TRBD1
length: 14
V: TRBV29-1
size: -
DNA: TGCAGCGTTGACCGGGACAGGACACGGGAGACCCAGTACTTC
CDR3: CSVDRDRTRETQYF

J: TRBJ2-5
D: TRBD2
length: 13
V: TRBV30
size: few
DNA: TGTGCCTGGCGGACTAGCGGTACGGAGACCCAGTACTTC
CDR3: CAWRTSGTETQYF

J: TRBJ2-1
D: -
length: 12
V: TRBV29-1
size: -
DNA: TGCAGCGCTAGGACAAGCTACAATGAGCAGTTCTTC
CDR3: CSARTSYNEQFF

J: TRBJ2-1
D: TRBD1
length: 15
V: TRBV9
size: -
DNA: TGTGCCAGCAGCGCACGGGACCAGGGGGCCAATGAGCAGTTCTTC
CDR3: CASSARDQGANEQFF

J: TRBJ2-3
D: -
length: 14
V: TRBV7-3
size: few
DNA: TGTGCCAGCACCCCCCGGGGGATCCCAGATACGCAGTATTTT
CDR3: CASTPRGIPDTQYF

J: TRBJ2-3
D: TRBD2
length: 16
V: TRBV19
size: -
DNA: TGTGCCAGTAGTACCACTTATAGCGGGAGTGGAAATACGCAGTATTTT
CDR3: CASSTTYSGSGNTQYF

J: TRBJ2-7
D: TRBD2
length: 15
V: TRBV29-1
size: -
DNA: TGCAGCGTTGATGAGAGGAATAGCGGGAGCGGCGAGCAGTACTTC
CDR3: CSVDERNSGSGEQYF

J: TRBJ1-2
D: TRBD1
length: 13
V: TRBV29-1
size: -
DNA: TGCAGCGTTGCGGCAGGGGGCGACTATGGCTACACCTTC
CDR3: CSVAAGGDYGYTF

J: TRBJ2-3
D: TRBD1
length: 15
V: TRBV6-1
size: -
DNA: TGTGCCAGCAGTGCGGACAGGGGATCTACAGATACGCAGTATTTT
CDR3: CASSADRGSTDTQYF

J: TRBJ2-7
D: -
length: 14
V: TRBV28
size: -
DNA: TGTGCCAGCACTCTGCAGCGGGTCTCCTACGAGCAGTACTTC
CDR3: CASTLQRVSYEQYF

J: TRBJ2-5
D: TRBD2
length: 15
V: TRBV11-2
size: -
DNA: TGTGCCAGCAGCTTGAGCGGGAGAGGCGGCGGGACCCAGTACTTC
CDR3: CASSLSGRGGGTQYF

J: TRBJ1-2
D: TRBD1
length: 13
V: TRBV14
size: few
DNA: TGTGCCAGCAGCGCGCGGCAGGGGGCTGGCTACACCTTC
CDR3: CASSARQGAGYTF

J: TRBJ1-4
D: -
length: 15
V: TRBV9
size: few
DNA: TGTGCCAGCAGCGTAGGGGGGACTATGATTGAAAAACTGTTTTTT
CDR3: CASSVGGTMIEKLFF

J: TRBJ1-3
D: -
length: 12
V: TRBV4-3
size: -
DNA: TGCGCCAGCAGCCAAGATACGGACACCATATATTTT
CDR3: CASSQDTDTIYF

J: TRBJ1-2
D: TRBD1
length: 16
V: TRBV19
size: few
DNA: TGTGCCAGTAGTATGAACACGGTGACAGGGGGCCTTGGCTACACCTTC
CDR3: CASSMNTVTGGLGYTF

J: TRBJ2-3
D: -
length: 13
V: TRBV7-3
size: few
DNA: TGTGCCAGCAGCCCCCCGGGAACAGATACGCAGTATTTT
CDR3: CASSPPGTDTQYF